This note documents a single TCR beta chain sequence. Antigen: not known. The sample belongs to a study of OX40 agonist ivuxolimab in advanced cancers. Study-wide context: Mean age approximately 66 years, range about 23 to 80; roughly 80% male. Partial responses occurred in three patients (one hepatocellular carcinoma, two cutaneous melanoma). The study's findings and limits: On average, a greater number of expanded clones characterised CD8+ T cells relative to CD4+. Antigen specificity of clonally expanded peripheral T cells was not established.

Assay used: immunoSEQ multiplex PCR; TCRdb lists only in-frame clones, some missing. The sample lists just over 90,000 clones; under 95% were seen once. Germline CDR1 LNHNV, CDR2 YYDKDF (reference sequence). The CDR3 consists of 13 residues. Trimming took 1 base from V and 3 from J, leaving 7 bases between them. The chain recombines TRBV15 with TRBJ2-7, with no clear D. The source material was CD4+ or CD8+ T cells sorted from blood, sampled in a trial of the OX40 agonist ivuxolimab. The TCR comes from an adult with an advanced solid tumor such as melanoma, head and neck, liver or kidney cancer. Here the CDR3 DNA reads TGTGCCACCAGCAGAGGGCGGAACTACGAGCAGTACTTC. Its protein product is CATSRGRNYEQYF.